The 2 T cell receptor beta chains below come from one sample, sequenced in a study of vaccination effects on CD4 cells after COVID-19. Antigens for these TCRs are unknown. Following culture for roughly 10 days, CD4+ T cells were isolated. TCRdb's table, derived via immunoSEQ multiplex PCR, lists solely in-frame clones and lacks some. The table records some 40,000 clones, about four fifths of them present only once. This sample comprised CD4+ T cells from PBMCs cultured without peptide, obtained before COVID-19 vaccination. The receptor set was obtained from a human donor who received a COVID-19 vaccine.

The gene calls are TRBV18 and TRBJ2-7; 8 bases match TRBD1. Germline V gene sequence: CDR1 KGHSH, CDR2 LQKENI. Trimming took 2 bases from V and 6 from J; bases not matched to a gene: 9. The CDR3 has 15 residues. As DNA, the CDR3 is TGTGCCAGCTCACCAACTCCCGCGACAGGGGTCGAGCAGTACGTC. This sequence encodes CASSPTPATGVEQYV.

The chain has TRBV30 and TRBJ1-5; TRBD1 might be the D (5 bases). The CDR3 runs to 14 residues. The V gene's germline CDR1 is GTSNPN and CDR2 SVGIG (reference sequence). V was shortened by 3 bases and J by 7 bases, with 16 bases between the two germline ends. In nucleotides, the CDR3 is TGTGCCTGGAGCGCGGCGCAGGGTGGGCAGCCCCAGCATTTT. This encodes CAWSAAQGGQPQHF.